This record concerns one T cell receptor (beta chain) sequence. This record comes from a study of blood T cells in healthy people across ages. Then a second PCR, running about 6 to 11 cycles, was carried out with a sample-barcoded 5' primer and a J-beta primer mix. From the 5' RACE reads, TCRdb called clonotypes with MiXCR, one entry per CDR3 protein. The sample records over 1,500,000 distinct CDR3 sequences, about 49% being singletons. Germline V gene lookup returns CDR1 SGHAT and CDR2 FQNNGV. This CDR3 is 15 amino acids long. Trimming took 0 bases from V and 6 from J; bases not matched to a gene: 4.

Sequencing was done on a sample of blood. This receptor was taken from a woman in her 40s in good health. The V and J genes are TRBV11-2 and TRBJ2-3; 9 bases map to TRBD1. CDR3 sequence: CASSLDRTGADTQYF. CDR3 bases: TGTGCCAGCAGCTTAGATCGGACAGGGGCCGATACGCAGTATTTT.